This T cell receptor beta chain was retrieved from a study of blood T cell repertoires in COVID-19. Looking at the study overall: COVID-19 samples collected from the United States, Italy and Spain covered acute and convalescent phases. T cells, B-cell-depleted T cells, or PBMCs provided the cDNA or gDNA that served as material.

CDR1 and CDR2 (germline): KGHSH, LQKENI. This CDR3 spans 16 amino acids. The V gene end was trimmed by 2 bases and the J gene end by 2 bases; junction bases not matched to a gene: 8. In the authors' methods: For nucleated cells, counts were estimated from reference gene primer amplification. Sequencing was performed with immunoSEQ multiplex PCR; in TCRdb, only in-frame clones are kept and a portion is missing. V and J calls and clone size are those listed in that table; D and trimming were worked out from the DNA. The sample gives roughly 93,000 clones, approximately 87% of which show up once; roughly 1.2% is in the top ten.

This TCR was sampled from a human donor in a cohort sampled during active COVID-19. What was sequenced was peripheral blood. This rearrangement joins TRBV18 to TRBJ2-7; 8 nucleotides align to TRBD2. The CDR3 protein is CASSPASGSNPYEQYF. The CDR3 DNA reads as TGTGCCAGCTCACCAGCCAGCGGGAGCAACCCCTACGAGCAGTACTTC.